A selection of T cell receptor beta chains follows, all from one sample in a study of blood T cell repertoires in COVID-19. Generated by immunoSEQ multiplex PCR, the TCRdb table keeps only in-frame clones and is missing some. The sample shows 180,000 or so clones, more than 75% of them seen only once. Material: peripheral blood. The receptors derive from a middle-aged man with active or convalescent COVID-19. Both conserved end residues are trimmed from each CDR3.

j_call v_call cdr3_aa
TRBJ1-3 TRBV7-2 ASSLGYGGSGNTIY
TRBJ1-6 TRBV6-1 ASSERSTAYNSPLH
TRBJ2-7 TRBV2 ASSAGTDSSYEQY
TRBJ2-5 TRBV7-8 ASSSLFNGAETQY
TRBJ2-7 TRBV12-3/TRBV12-4 ASRDRDTYEQY
TRBJ1-3 TRBV7-9 ASRVTGGSGNTIY
TRBJ2-5 TRBV19 ASSKGLAGQRETQY
TRBJ2-7 TRBV2 ASVEGWEQY
TRBJ1-5 TRBV19 ASSIPGQVSNQPQH
TRBJ2-2 TRBV2 ASSVEIQSGELF
TRBJ2-3 TRBV5-4 ASSGGLAGAGTDTQY
TRBJ1-5 TRBV9 ASTPGGGGNQPQH
TRBJ1-6 TRBV11-2 ASSLESGQSLH
TRBJ1-3 TRBV4-2 ASSHSRGGVTSRNTIY
TRBJ1-4 TRBV6-5 ASRRSGANEKLF
TRBJ2-5 TRBV7-9 ASSFPSGGAKETQY
TRBJ1-1 TRBV5-6 ASSLGSGWPEAF
TRBJ2-5 TRBV6-6 ASSYLDRGDETQY
TRBJ2-2 TRBV4-2 ASSQVTGGTGELF
TRBJ1-5 TRBV9 ASSKQGADQPQH
TRBJ1-1 TRBV6-5 ASSYSNPGEAEAF
TRBJ1-2 TRBV14 ASSRDYNYGYT
TRBJ1-2 TRBV3-1/TRBV3-2 ASSQVSVQGYT
TRBJ1-1 TRBV5-4 ASRTGGPNTEAF
TRBJ1-1 TRBV9 ASSVDQGEATEAF
TRBJ2-2 TRBV5-1 ASSLAARNTGELF
TRBJ2-7 TRBV7-9 ASSPRTGVYEQY
TRBJ1-2 TRBV11-1 ASSSRGSNYGYT
TRBJ1-5 TRBV10-1 ASSETGTGLQPQH
TRBJ2-1 TRBV5-4 ASSLSGGDGHEQF
TRBJ1-6 TRBV30 AWSDLKPGSYNSPLH
TRBJ2-6 TRBV6-5 ASSYSRAGANVLT
TRBJ1-2 TRBV7-9 ASSPGSPGYT
TRBJ1-3 TRBV11-2 ASSTPKGGSGNTIY
TRBJ1-5 TRBV29-1 SVADRVGNQPQH
TRBJ1-2 TRBV9 ASSHRAETVGTIYGYT
TRBJ1-2 TRBV9 ASSPKHPGQGFYGYT
TRBJ2-7 TRBV5-8 ASSLVQASYEQY
TRBJ1-2 TRBV5-1 ASSPNREANYGYT
TRBJ1-3 TRBV7-8 ASSLARTGGNTIY
TRBJ2-3 TRBV29-1 SVEGRVTGGRMRTDTQY
TRBJ1-2 TRBV11-2 ASSPLTGRDYGYT
TRBJ1-4 TRBV6-5 ASSTGGEKLF
TRBJ1-2 TRBV4-2 ASSQGPGQVYGYT
TRBJ1-2 TRBV27 ASSSSGHPNYGYT
TRBJ2-6 TRBV10-2 ASSDWALGASGANVLT
TRBJ2-1 TRBV4-1 ASSQPGLADFSYNEQF
TRBJ2-5 TRBV9 ASSVSGLVGETQY
TRBJ1-2 TRBV4-3 ASSQDPQGASYGYT
TRBJ2-1 TRBV4-1 ASSHPLVWGGEQF
TRBJ2-2 TRBV6-6 ATLYTGYPGELF
TRBJ2-2 TRBV5-8 ASSFRQTYTNTGELF
TRBJ2-3 TRBV3-1/TRBV3-2 ASSQTGVGITDTQY
TRBJ2-1 TRBV4-1 ASSQPREGARWEQF
TRBJ1-2 TRBV9 ASSVQGDYGYT